This T cell receptor (beta chain) was retrieved from a study of shared clonotypes between healthy human individuals. The table lists this clone with a count of one. Within the sample, other DNA sequences also encode this same CDR3. CDR3 length: 14 residues. Germline CDR1 SGHRS, CDR2 YFSETQ. V was shortened by 0 bases and J by 0 bases, with 6 bases between the two germline ends. Over several immunoSEQ plates, each subset's genomic DNA was distributed in even portions. Replicate PCRs for sorted subsets used approximately 190 ng DNA; this equaled some 30,000 T cell genomes. The table came from immunoSEQ multiplex PCR; TCRdb's copy has only in-frame clones and leaves some out. Here the sample spans roughly 2,500,000 clones, approximately 93% being singletons. Donors were healthy HIV-negative adults without recently reported acute infections or vaccinations. Donors, without exception, were Caucasian adults residing in Nashville, Tennessee.

This chain links TRBV5-1 with TRBJ1-1; no reliable D call. Sequencing was done on a sample of naive CD4+ T cells from PBMCs. The subset is: CD45RA+ positively selected. This TCR was recovered from a man aged 18 to 29 in good health. Some clones in this sample may be carry-over from other donors' samples. The CDR3: CASSLVGLNTEAFF. The CDR3 DNA reads TGCGCCAGCAGCTTGGTCGGATTGAACACTGAAGCTTTCTTT. Full variable domain (rest looked up from reference TRBV5-1 and TRBJ1-1): KAGVTQTPRYLIKTRGQQVTLSCSPISGHRSVSWYQQTPGQGLQFLFEYFSETQRNKGNFPGRFSGRQFSNSRSEMNVSTLELGDSALYLCASSLVGLNTEAFFGQGTRLTVV.